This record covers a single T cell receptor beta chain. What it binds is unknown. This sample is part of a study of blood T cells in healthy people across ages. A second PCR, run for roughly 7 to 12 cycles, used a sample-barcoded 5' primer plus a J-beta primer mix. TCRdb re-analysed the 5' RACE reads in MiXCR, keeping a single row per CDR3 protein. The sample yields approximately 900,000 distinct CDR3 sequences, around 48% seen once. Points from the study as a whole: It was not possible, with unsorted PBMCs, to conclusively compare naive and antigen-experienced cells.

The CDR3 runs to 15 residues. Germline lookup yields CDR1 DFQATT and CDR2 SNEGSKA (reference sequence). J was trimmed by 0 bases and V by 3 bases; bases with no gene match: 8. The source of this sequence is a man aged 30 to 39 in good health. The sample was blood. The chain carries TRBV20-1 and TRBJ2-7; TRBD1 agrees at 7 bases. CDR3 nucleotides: TGCAGTGCTAGGGACCTACGGGACAGCTCCTACGAGCAGTACTTC. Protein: CSARDLRDSSYEQYF.